The entry below describes one T cell receptor (beta chain). Its antigen remains unknown. The data are from a study of shared clonotypes between healthy human individuals. General study results and limits: All-four-donor shared clonotypes had higher generation probabilities than non-shared clonotypes did. Rarefaction indicated that sorted-subset sequencing remained incomplete although depth was large.

Produced via immunoSEQ multiplex PCR; TCRdb's table is partial and in-frame only. The sample holds 650,000 to 800,000 clones, 55% to 80% seen once. V lost 3 bases and J lost 0, with 2 bases in between. This CDR3 contains 13 residues. Germline CDR1 is ENHRY and CDR2 is SYGVKD. Investigators divided CD4+ cells into CD45RA+ naive and CD45RA-negative memory subsets. The chain has TRBV10-3 and TRBJ1-4; D ambiguous. The source of this sequence is a woman in her twenties or thirties in good health. The sequencing sample was made of memory CD4+ T cells sorted from blood. As to subset: CD45RA-negative fraction. CDR3 protein: CAISDATNEKLFF. The CDR3 region has the DNA TGTGCCATCAGTGATGCAACTAATGAAAAACTGTTTTTT.